A single sample is the source of the 21 T cell receptor beta chains below, sequenced in a study of T cell responses to AZD1222 COVID-19 vaccine. Produced via immunoSEQ multiplex PCR; TCRdb's table is partial and in-frame only. The profile shows approximately 110,000 clones, about 87% of them singletons. The sequences come from peripheral blood, collected on day 0 of AZD1222 vaccination. These receptors all stem from an adult in good health.

This clone turned up a few times. The chain couples TRBV4-3 to TRBJ1-4; possibly TRBD1 for D (5 bases). Trimming cost V 2 bases and J 7 bases, with 23 bases left between them. The CDR3 covers 18 residues. The germline gives CDR1 LGHNA, CDR2 YSLEER. Here the CDR3 reads CASSQYLTRGGTFEKLFF. Written as DNA, the CDR3 is TGCGCCAGCAGCCAATACTTGACGCGGGGGGGGACTTTTGAAAAACTGTTTTTT.

J is TRBJ1-4 and V is TRBV7-8; TRBD1 matches 8 bases. V shed 5 bases, J shed 8 bases, and the junction held 19 bases outside the gene matches. The CDR3 runs to 18 residues. CDR1 is SGHVS and CDR2 is FQNEAQ in the germline V gene. CDR3 bases: TGTGCCAGCAGCCCTGGACAGGGAGCGGGTTTTTTTGGGGAAAAACTGTTTTTT. Translated: CASSPGQGAGFFGEKLFF.

This chain connects TRBV11-3 to TRBJ1-1; D is unclear. V was trimmed by 5 bases and J by 4 bases, leaving 11 bases between them. This CDR3 spans 13 amino acids. Germline V gene sequence: CDR1 SGHNT, CDR2 YENEEA. CDR3 residues: CASSANTGTEAFF. Here the CDR3 DNA reads TGTGCCAGCAGCGCCAATACGGGCACTGAAGCTTTCTTT.

The chain employs TRBV7-9 and TRBJ2-3; 8 nucleotides agree with TRBD1. Per the germline V gene, CDR1 is SEHNR and CDR2 is FQNEAQ (reference sequence). This CDR3 has 14 amino acids. V lost 5 bases, J lost 8 bases, and 9 bases stayed unmatched. In DNA, the CDR3 is TGTGCCAGCAGCCGTGGGACAGGTGGAGGTACGCAGTATTTT. Residues: CASSRGTGGGTQYF.

The chain is built from TRBV20-1 and TRBJ1-2, with D uncertain. Germline values: CDR1 DFQATT, CDR2 SNEGSKA (reference sequence). V lost 3 bases, J lost 7 bases, and 3 bases lay in between. The CDR3 totals 9 residues. CDR3 sequence: CSASSGYTF. The CDR3 DNA reads as TGCAGTGCTAGCAGTGGCTACACCTTC.

This clone occurred once. The chain recombines TRBV7-9 with TRBJ1-4; D is possibly TRBD1 (6 bases). CDR3 size: 15 residues. The germline gives CDR1 SEHNR, CDR2 FQNEAQ (reference sequence). The V and J ends lost 1 base and 7 bases respectively, with 13 bases between them. DNA of the CDR3: TGTGCCAGCAGCTTAGGAGTTGGGACAACTGAAAAACTGTTTTTT. Amino acids: CASSLGVGTTEKLFF.

This rearrangement joins TRBV11-2 to TRBJ1-6, with TRBD1 identical over 11 bases. CDR3 length: 16 residues. Trimming removed 5 bases from V and 10 bases from J; junction bases left unmatched: 10. Germline assignment: CDR1 SGHAT and CDR2 FQNNGV. CDR3 sequence: CASSLYHWTGGSPLHF. CDR3 in DNA: TGTGCCAGCAGCCTCTACCACTGGACAGGGGGCTCACCCCTCCACTTT. The variable domain in full, with the rest retrieved from reference TRBV11-2 and TRBJ1-6, is EAGVAQSPRYKIIEKRQSVAFWCNPISGHATLYWYQQILGQGPKLLIQFQNNGVVDDSQLPKDRFSAERLKGVDSTLKIQPAKLEDSAVYLCASSLYHWTGGSPLHFGNGTRLTVT.

The chain couples TRBV9 to TRBJ2-2; maybe TRBD1 (5 bases). The germline CDR1 and CDR2 sequences are SGDLS and YYNGEE. This CDR3 has 14 amino acids. V lost 0 bases, J lost 3 bases, and 6 bases lay in between. This CDR3 is CASSVVGDTGELFF. For the CDR3, the DNA is TGTGCCAGCAGCGTAGTAGGGGACACCGGGGAGCTGTTTTTT.

This chain uses TRBV19 with TRBJ1-1; no firm D call. V was shortened by 6 bases and J by 0 bases, with 11 bases between the two germline ends. Germline V gene sequence: CDR1 LNHDA, CDR2 SQIVND (reference sequence). CDR3 length equals 14 residues. As DNA, the CDR3 is TGTGCCAGTAGCACGACGCTAATGAACACTGAAGCTTTCTTT. Translation gives CASSTTLMNTEAFF.

The chain links TRBV11-3 to TRBJ2-7, with TRBD2 identical over 10 bases. Trimming took 0 bases from V and 1 from J; bases not matched to a gene: 12. In germline, CDR1 is SGHNT, CDR2 YENEEA. The CDR3 totals 19 residues. CDR3 sequence (DNA): TGTGCCAGCAGCTTAGACGGTAGCGGGGGGCCGATTCTATCCTACGAGCAGTACTTC. The encoded protein is CASSLDGSGGPILSYEQYF. The whole variable domain, filled in from reference TRBV11-3 and TRBJ2-7, reads EAGVVQSPRYKIIEKKQPVAFWCNPISGHNTLYWYLQNLGQGPELLIRYENEEAVDDSQLPKDRFSAERLKGVDSTLKIQPAELGDSAVYLCASSLDGSGGPILSYEQYFGPGTRLTVT.

V and J are TRBV27 and TRBJ2-1; 15 nucleotides match TRBD2. The V and J ends lost 4 bases and 3 bases, in that order; junction bases with no gene match: 1. The germline V gene encodes CDR1 MNHEY and CDR2 SMNVEV (reference sequence). This CDR3 is 16 amino acids long. The DNA of the CDR3 is TGTGCCAGCAGTTCGGGACTAGCGGGGGGCTACAATGAGCAGTTCTTC. Amino acids: CASSSGLAGGYNEQFF.

J is TRBJ1-5 and V is TRBV6-2 or TRBV6-3; D remains unclear. This CDR3 region has 14 residues. V shed 6 bases and J shed 6 bases, with 15 bases lying between them. Germline CDR1 is MNHEY and CDR2 is SVGEGT. The chain's CDR3 is CASSRRGESQPQHF. The CDR3 DNA reads as TGTGCCAGCAGCCGACGCGGGGAGTCTCAGCCCCAGCATTTT.

Only a few counts were recorded for this clone. V usage is TRBV12-5 and J usage is TRBJ1-3, with 9 bases that match TRBD1. V was pared by 5 bases and J by 7 bases, with 6 bases of the junction left unmatched. The germline V gene has CDR1 LGHNT and CDR2 FRNRAP. The CDR3 consists of 14 residues. CDR3 residues: CASGPGQGINTIYF. The DNA for the CDR3 is TGTGCTAGTGGTCCCGGACAGGGGATCAACACCATATATTTT. The complete variable domain, with remaining parts taken from reference TRBV12-5 and TRBJ1-3, reads DARVTQTPRHKVTEMGQEVTMRCQPILGHNTVFWYRQTMMQGLELLAYFRNRAPLDDSGMPKDRFSAEMPDATLATLKIQPSEPRDSAVYFCASGPGQGINTIYFGEGSWLTVV.

The V and J genes are TRBV27 and TRBJ1-4; D not certain. Trimming stripped 4 bases from V and 4 bases from J, with 16 bases between. CDR1 is MNHEY, CDR2 SMNVEV, per germline (reference sequence). The CDR3 has 16 residues. As DNA, the CDR3 is TGTGCCAGCAGTTCTGTACGAGGGCAGCTTAATGAAAAACTGTTTTTT. This sequence encodes CASSSVRGQLNEKLFF.

J is TRBJ2-7 and V is TRBV2, with D possibly called TRBD1 or TRBD2 (5 bases each). V was shortened by 4 bases and J by 2 bases, with 15 bases between the two germline ends. The length of the CDR3 is 15 residues. Looked up from germline, CDR1 is SNHLY and CDR2 is FYNNEI. CDR3 coding DNA: TGTGCCAGCAGTGGAGGGGCGCCCGTCGCCTACGAGCAGTACTTC. Its protein product is CASSGGAPVAYEQYF.

The chain has TRBV7-8 and TRBJ1-4; D unresolved. Germline-derived CDR1 and CDR2 are SGHVS and FQNEAQ. The CDR3 is 13 residues long. Trimming cost V 5 bases and J 6 bases, with 10 bases left between them. The CDR3: CASSPTEDEKLFF. The CDR3 DNA is TGTGCCAGCAGCCCTACCGAGGATGAAAAACTGTTTTTT.

The rearrangement links TRBV27 to TRBJ1-1, with TRBD1 matching over 7 bases. CDR1 MNHEY and CDR2 SMNVEV come from the germline V gene (reference sequence). The V gene end was trimmed by 8 bases and the J gene end by 4 bases; junction bases not matched to a gene: 7. This CDR3 has 13 residues. CDR3 sequence: CASRQGGSTEAFF. Written as DNA, the CDR3 is TGTGCCAGCCGTCAGGGGGGAAGCACTGAAGCTTTCTTT.

The gene calls are TRBV10-3 and TRBJ1-3; D is ambiguous. V shed 0 bases and J shed 0 bases, with 6 bases lying between them. The germline gives CDR1 ENHRY, CDR2 SYGVKD. The CDR3 is made up of 15 amino acids. CDR3 in amino acids: CAISESDVSGNTIYF. The CDR3 nucleotides are TGTGCCATCAGTGAGTCAGACGTCTCTGGAAACACCATATATTTT.

J is TRBJ1-2 and V is TRBV4-1, with D uncertain. The CDR3 runs to 12 residues. Germline V gene lookup returns CDR1 MGHRA and CDR2 YSYEKL. V shed 0 bases and J shed 4 bases, with 3 bases lying between them. CDR3 nucleotide sequence: TGCGCCAGCAGCCAAGATTCCTATGGCTACACCTTC. This translates into CASSQDSYGYTF.

This clone appeared a few times. The chain carries TRBV4-1 and TRBJ1-5, with unresolved D. Trimming pared 0 bases from V and 1 base from J, leaving 19 bases between. The germline gives CDR1 MGHRA, CDR2 YSYEKL. The CDR3 contains 19 residues. CDR3 protein: CASSQDRVRKARSNQPQHF. The DNA of the CDR3 is TGCGCCAGCAGCCAAGATAGGGTTAGGAAGGCGAGGAGCAATCAGCCCCAGCATTTT.

The count of this clone is one. The chain joins TRBV18 to TRBJ1-3; D not certain. CDR1 KGHSH and CDR2 LQKENI come from the germline V gene. The CDR3 runs 12 residues. With 2 bases removed from V and 4 bases from J, the gap between germline ends came to 3 bases. DNA of the CDR3: TGTGCCAGCTCACCAAAGGGAAACACCATATATTTT. Translated: CASSPKGNTIYF.